The 25 T cell receptor beta chains in this list originate from one sample, sequenced in a study of tumour-infiltrating T cells in Burkitt lymphoma. Profiled with immunoSEQ multiplex PCR; TCRdb holds only in-frame clones, not every one. The sample records 15,000 to 20,000 clones, 70% to 80% being singletons. Sequencing was done on a sample of tumor tissue. The receptors originated from a human donor with diffuse large B-cell lymphoma.

This rearrangement joins TRBV27 to TRBJ2-7; D may match TRBD1 or TRBD2 (6 bases each). From germline, CDR1 is MNHEY and CDR2 SMNVEV (reference sequence). Trimming took off 2 bases at V and 4 bases at J, with 12 bases between the two ends. The CDR3 sequence is 14 residues long. The CDR3 reads CASSLRGRGYEQYF. CDR3 nucleotide sequence: TGTGCCAGCAGTTTACGGGGGCGCGGGTACGAGCAGTACTTC.

The chain links TRBV6-5 to TRBJ2-1, with a tentative D call TRBD1 (5 bases). Trimming cost V 6 bases and J 9 bases, with 12 bases left between them. Looked up from germline, CDR1 is MNHEY and CDR2 is SVGAGI. The CDR3 has 12 amino acids. CDR3 bases: TGTGCCAGCAGCCTCAGGGTCGGTGAGCAGTTCTTC. This translates into CASSLRVGEQFF.

The V call is TRBV19, the J call TRBJ1-5; D ambiguous. The CDR3 extends over 16 amino acids. V dropped 0 bases and J dropped 0 bases, with 9 bases sitting between them. Germline V gives CDR1 LNHDA, CDR2 SQIVND (reference sequence). CDR3 loop: CASSIDPEVSNQPQHF. The CDR3 coding sequence is TGTGCCAGTAGTATAGACCCCGAGGTTAGCAATCAGCCCCAGCATTTT.

V and J are TRBV6-1 and TRBJ2-7; 9 nucleotides match TRBD1. This CDR3 comprises 14 residues. The V segment lost 6 bases and the J segment 2 bases; nucleotides outside the gene matches: 5. In germline, CDR1 is MNHNS, CDR2 SASEGT. The CDR3 sequence is CASRFGTGTYEQYF. CDR3 bases: TGTGCCAGCAGGTTCGGGACAGGGACCTACGAGCAGTACTTC.

Of note for this clone: Sequence at one end of the junction differs from germline and may be a read error. The chain links TRBV11-3 to TRBJ1-3; D is unresolved. Germline CDR1 SGHNT, CDR2 YENEEA. CDR3 length: 13 residues. CDR3 bases: TGTGCCAGCAGCGTAGACTCTGGAAACACCATATATTTT. Amino acid sequence: CASSVDSGNTIYF.

A note on this clone: This CDR3 is also generated by other DNA sequences in the sample. The chain recombines TRBV29-1 with TRBJ2-2; TRBD1 matches at 9 bases. V dropped 7 bases and J dropped 3; count of bases not matched to a gene: 3. CDR1 is SQVTM, CDR2 ANQGSEA, per germline. The CDR3 sequence is 13 residues long. CDR3 in DNA: TGCAGCGGCCGGGACAGGGACACCGGGGAGCTGTTTTTT. Translating gives CSGRDRDTGELFF.

This clone was detected only a few times. The V and J genes are TRBV11-2 and TRBJ1-1; the match to TRBD1 covers 8 bases. V shed 8 bases, J shed 5 bases, and the junction held 10 bases outside the gene matches. The germline CDR1 and CDR2 sequences are SGHAT and FQNNGV. The CDR3 totals 14 residues. This CDR3 is CASALLRTGTEAFF. The CDR3, as DNA: TGTGCCAGCGCCCTTTTACGGACAGGGACTGAAGCTTTCTTT. Complete variable domain (other parts from reference TRBV11-2 and TRBJ1-1): EAGVAQSPRYKIIEKRQSVAFWCNPISGHATLYWYQQILGQGPKLLIQFQNNGVVDDSQLPKDRFSAERLKGVDSTLKIQPAKLEDSAVYLCASALLRTGTEAFFGQGTRLTVV.

The V and J genes are TRBV7-6 and TRBJ2-6, with D unclear. The CDR3 runs 13 residues. Germline-derived CDR1 and CDR2 are SGHVS and FNYEAQ. V was shortened by 5 bases and J by 1 base, with 3 bases between the two germline ends. CDR3 protein: CASSGSGANVLTF. The CDR3 DNA reads TGTGCCAGCAGCGGGTCTGGGGCCAACGTCCTGACTTTC.

This clone was detected once. The chain has TRBV7-9 and TRBJ2-5; D possibly uses TRBD1 or TRBD2 (5 bases each). V was pared by 1 base and J by 6 bases, with 21 bases between. The CDR3 is 17 amino acids. Germline lookup yields CDR1 SEHNR and CDR2 FQNEAQ (reference sequence). Written as DNA, the CDR3 is TGTGCCAGCAGCTTAGAAGACTGGGACCTCGGGGTACAGACCCAGTACTTC. Protein sequence: CASSLEDWDLGVQTQYF.

This clone occurred a few times. The chain links TRBV7-9 to TRBJ1-2; 10 bases map to TRBD1. Trimming removed 3 bases from V and 1 base from J; junction bases left unmatched: 2. Germline V gives CDR1 SEHNR, CDR2 FQNEAQ (reference sequence). This CDR3 is built from 15 residues. Here the CDR3 DNA reads TGTGCCAGCAGCTTGACAGGGGGCATTAACTATGGCTACACCTTC. This gives the protein CASSLTGGINYGYTF.

V and J are TRBV4-2 and TRBJ2-1; D tentatively reads TRBD1 or TRBD2 (5 bases each). Germline CDR1 and CDR2: LGHNA and YNFKEQ. There are 14 residues in the CDR3. V was trimmed by 3 bases and J by 13 bases, leaving 19 bases between them. The CDR3 nucleotides are TGTGCCAGCAGCCACCCAGAAGCGGAAGGGGAACAGTTCTTC. Protein: CASSHPEAEGEQFF.

V is TRBV25-1 and J is TRBJ1-2; 8 bases align to TRBD1. The CDR3 is 17 residues long. Germline lookup yields CDR1 MGHDK and CDR2 SYGVNS. J lost 4 bases, V lost 1 base, and 11 bases had no gene match. The CDR3, as DNA: TGTGCCAGCAGTGAATTAACAGGGGGATCCGCTAGCTATGGCTACACCTTC. Translated, it gives CASSELTGGSASYGYTF.

This clone came up once. The chain combines TRBV6-6 with TRBJ1-1; tentatively, D is TRBD1 (6 bases). The CDR3 has 13 residues. Trimming took off 2 bases at V and 7 bases at J, with 11 bases between the two ends. Per germline, CDR1 MNHNY and CDR2 SVGAGI (reference sequence). The CDR3 reads CASSYKRTVEAFF. CDR3 sequence (DNA): TGTGCCAGCAGTTACAAACGGACAGTTGAAGCTTTCTTT.

The V call is TRBV6-4, the J call TRBJ1-1; D gene ambiguous. Deletions cut 5 bases from V and 0 bases from J, with 16 bases between. This CDR3 region has 16 residues. Germline assignment: CDR1 MRHNA and CDR2 SNTAGT. The CDR3 nucleotides read TGTGCCAGCAGTCCCAATGTAGCCTCCATGAACACTGAAGCTTTCTTT. Its protein is CASSPNVASMNTEAFF.

J is TRBJ1-1 and V is TRBV29-1; D is uncertain. Trimming cost V 4 bases and J 7 bases, with 13 bases left between them. This CDR3 has 12 amino acids. Germline V CDR1 and CDR2: SQVTM, ANQGSEA. CDR3 region: CSVVGSQIEAFF. The CDR3, as DNA: TGCAGCGTTGTAGGCTCCCAGATTGAAGCTTTCTTT.

This chain links TRBV4-3 with TRBJ2-7, with D maybe TRBD1 (6 bases). Germline V gives CDR1 LGHNA, CDR2 YSLEER. The V and J ends lost 1 base and 2 bases respectively, with 18 bases between them. CDR3 length: 17 residues. CDR3 sequence: CASSQGLRGLGTYEQYF. For the CDR3, the DNA is TGCGCCAGCAGCCAAGGGCTCAGGGGCCTGGGTACCTACGAGCAGTACTTC.

CDR3: CASSPRGSGVQETQYF. The DNA for the CDR3 is TGTGCCAGCAGCCCCCGGGGTAGCGGGGTCCAAGAGACCCAGTACTTC. The chain joins TRBV7-3 to TRBJ2-5, with 8 bases identical to TRBD2. This CDR3 contains 16 residues. Germline V lookup: CDR1 SGHTA, CDR2 FQGTGA. The J segment lost 1 base and the V segment lost 5 bases, leaving 9 bases of the junction unmatched.

The chain couples TRBV6-5 to TRBJ1-1; D is undetermined. From germline, CDR1 is MNHEY and CDR2 SVGAGI. The ends were cut back, 8 bases at V and 5 bases at J, with 9 bases in the middle. The CDR3 is 11 amino acids. CDR3 loop: CASGPGTEAFF. The CDR3 bases are TGTGCCAGCGGACCGGGAACTGAAGCTTTCTTT.

The rearrangement links TRBV29-1 to TRBJ2-1, with D hard to call. The CDR3 totals 12 residues. The V gene's germline CDR1 is SQVTM and CDR2 ANQGSEA. Trimming took off 2 bases at V and 4 bases at J, with 6 bases between the two ends. The CDR3 is CSVEQVYNEQFF. The CDR3 region has the DNA TGCAGCGTTGAACAGGTATACAATGAGCAGTTCTTC.

The CDR3 coding sequence is TGTGCCAGCAGCTTAGACGGGTGGGGGGAAAATGGCTACACCTTC. The encoded protein is CASSLDGWGENGYTF. The chain combines TRBV7-2 with TRBJ1-2; a weak D match, TRBD1 (5 bases). The germline V and J ends were trimmed by 1 base and 6 bases, with 15 bases remaining between them. The CDR3 covers 15 residues. Germline CDR1 and CDR2: SGHTA and FQGNSA.

CDR3 sequence reads: CASSQGPGASGRVYEQFF. The CDR3 DNA is TGTGCCAGCAGCCAAGGTCCGGGGGCTAGCGGGAGAGTCTATGAGCAGTTCTTC. The chain links TRBV14 to TRBJ2-1; TRBD2 matches at 10 bases. Germline CDR1 is SGHDN and CDR2 is FVKESK. The V and J ends lost 1 base and 8 bases, in that order; junction bases with no gene match: 14. The CDR3 runs to 18 residues. Combining the CDR3 with reference TRBV14 and TRBJ2-1 gives the whole variable domain EAGVTQFPSHSVIEKGQTVTLRCDPISGHDNLYWYRRVMGKEIKFLLHFVKESKQDESGMPNNRFLAERTGGTYSTLKVQPAELEDSGVYFCASSQGPGASGRVYEQFFGPGTRLTVL.

This clone was recorded a few times. V and J are TRBV13 and TRBJ2-3; 9 bases fit TRBD2. The germline V gene encodes CDR1 PRHDT and CDR2 FYEKMQ (reference sequence). The CDR3 totals 16 residues. V was clipped by 1 base and J by 1 base; unmatched bases: 3. The CDR3 loop reads CASSLAVAGGTDTQYF. CDR3 DNA sequence: TGTGCCAGCAGCTTAGCGGTAGCGGGGGGCACAGATACGCAGTATTTT.

This chain joins TRBV7-2 and TRBJ2-7; 7 positions match TRBD2. The CDR3 runs to 14 residues. CDR1 and CDR2 from the germline V gene are SGHTA and FQGNSA. V shed 5 bases, J shed 5 bases, and the junction held 9 bases outside the gene matches. The CDR3 reads CASSPQMGGNEQYF. The CDR3 nucleotides are TGTGCCAGCAGCCCCCAAATGGGAGGGAACGAGCAGTACTTC.

This clone was seen a few times. The chain couples TRBV6-1 to TRBJ1-4; D is uncertain. With 7 bases removed from V and 0 bases from J, the gap between germline ends came to 9 bases. This CDR3 contains 14 residues. Per germline, CDR1 MNHNS and CDR2 SASEGT. The CDR3 sequence is CASTRLATNEKLFF. The CDR3 nucleotides are TGTGCCAGCACCCGCCTCGCAACTAATGAAAAACTGTTTTTT.

The chain couples TRBV5-6 to TRBJ1-1; the D is unclear. The V and J ends lost 0 bases and 3 bases respectively, with 9 bases between them. The CDR3 runs 14 residues. CDR1 and CDR2 from the germline V gene are SGHDT and YYEEEE. The chain's CDR3 is CASSLVRMYTEAFF. CDR3 sequence (DNA): TGTGCCAGCAGCTTGGTACGGATGTACACTGAAGCTTTCTTT. Drawing the rest from reference TRBV5-6 and TRBJ1-1, the complete variable domain is DAGVTQSPTHLIKTRGQQVTLRCSPKSGHDTVSWYQQALGQGPQFIFQYYEEEERQRGNFPDRFSGHQFPNYSSELNVNALLLGDSALYLCASSLVRMYTEAFFGQGTRLTVV.